Presented here are 7 T cell receptor beta chains from one specimen sequenced in a study of blood T cells in healthy people across ages. Then a second PCR, running about 7 to 11 cycles, was carried out with a sample-barcoded 5' primer and a J-beta primer mix. TCRdb re-called the 5' RACE reads through MiXCR, storing one row per CDR3 protein. The repertoire consists of about 1.6 million distinct CDR3 sequences, with 30% to 35% occurring once and the leading ten covering 11%. Sequenced: blood. These TCRs come from a woman in her twenties or thirties in good health.

This clonotype was observed a few times. This sequence joins TRBV20-1 and TRBJ2-1; 7 bases map to TRBD1. In germline, CDR1 is DFQATT, CDR2 SNEGSKA (reference sequence). J gave up 0 bases and V 7 bases, and 6 bases lay outside the gene matches. CDR3 length: 14 amino acids. In DNA, the CDR3 is TGCAGTGTAAGACAGGGAAACTCCTACAATGAGCAGTTCTTC. It codes for CSVRQGNSYNEQFF.

A remark on this clonotype: A much larger clone is a single base away; this may be a read error. The rearrangement uses TRBV21-1 and TRBJ2-7; the D segment call TRBD2 is taken from the table without a DNA check. TRBV21-1 is given as a pseudogene. CDR3 size: 15 residues. CDR3 region: CASRSAGLLYYEQYF. CDR3 nucleotide sequence: TGTGCCAGCAGATCCGCAGGGCTCCTCTACTACGAGCAGTACTTC.

The V call is TRBV7-9, the J call TRBJ2-5; 11 bases agree with TRBD2. Germline assignment: CDR1 SEHNR and CDR2 FQNEAQ (reference sequence). There are 16 residues in the CDR3. V lost 5 bases, J lost 4 bases, and 9 bases stayed unmatched. The chain's CDR3 is CASSILAGGPGETQYF. The CDR3 bases are TGTGCCAGCAGCATTTTAGCGGGGGGGCCAGGAGAGACCCAGTACTTC.

The J gene is TRBJ2-3, the V gene TRBV20-1; 11 nucleotides match TRBD2. This CDR3 is 18 amino acids long. The J segment lost 0 bases and the V segment lost 3 bases, leaving 11 bases of the junction unmatched. Germline V gene lookup returns CDR1 DFQATT and CDR2 SNEGSKA (reference sequence). The chain's CDR3 is CSARGVAGGSASTDTQYF. For the CDR3, the DNA is TGCAGTGCTAGGGGTGTAGCGGGAGGGAGTGCTAGCACAGATACGCAGTATTTT.

CDR3 region: CAATSGASTDTQYF. The CDR3 nucleotides read TGTGCGGCGACTAGCGGGGCTAGCACAGATACGCAGTATTTT. The rearrangement joins TRBV30 to TRBJ2-3; TRBD2 matches 11 bases. The CDR3 extends over 14 amino acids. The germline V gene has CDR1 GTSNPN and CDR2 SVGIG (reference sequence).

V gene TRBV29-1 combines with J gene TRBJ1-2; D gene uncertain. The CDR3 sequence is 13 residues long. V was pared by 2 bases and J by 4 bases, with 11 bases between. Germline CDR1 reads SQVTM; CDR2 reads ANQGSEA. The chain's CDR3 is CSVESSAAYGYTF. As DNA, the CDR3 is TGCAGCGTTGAAAGTAGCGCAGCCTATGGCTACACCTTC. Drawing the rest from reference TRBV29-1 and TRBJ1-2, the complete variable domain is SAVISQKPSRDICQRGTSLTIQCQVDSQVTMMFWYRQQPGQSLTLIATANQGSEATYESGFVIDKFPISRPNLTFSTLTVSNMSPEDSSIYLCSVESSAAYGYTFGSGTRLTVV.

This clonotype turned up a few times. The V and J genes are TRBV6-1 and TRBJ2-7, with a weak D call TRBD2 (6 bases). The CDR3 has 14 amino acids. The V end lost 7 bases, the J end lost 0 bases, and 13 bases lay between the germline ends. The germline CDR1 and CDR2 sequences are MNHNS and SASEGT. In nucleotides, the CDR3 is TGTGCCAGCATGCGGGAAGGGAGCTCCTACGAGCAGTACTTC. Its translation: CASMREGSSYEQYF.